These 31 T cell receptor beta chains originate from one sample sequenced in a study of blood T cell repertoires in COVID-19. Produced via immunoSEQ multiplex PCR; TCRdb's table is partial and in-frame only. The sample shows around 290,000 clones, approximately 92% of them seen only once. Sequenced material: PBMCs or T cells enriched from blood (not recorded which). The source of these receptors is a woman aged 30 to 39 who had recovered from COVID-19.

This clone is a singleton in its sample. The chain has TRBV18 and TRBJ2-1; a possible D gene is TRBD2 (6 bases). The V gene's germline CDR1 is KGHSH and CDR2 LQKENI. Trimming removed 5 bases from V and 7 bases from J, with 9 bases in between. The CDR3 is 12 residues long. CDR3 nucleotides: TGTGCCAGCTCAGACAGCGGGAATGAGCAGTTCTTC. Translated, it gives CASSDSGNEQFF.

This sequence joins TRBV7-9 and TRBJ2-1; 9 bases fit TRBD1. There are 15 residues in the CDR3. Germline V CDR1 and CDR2: SEHNR, FQNEAQ (reference sequence). The V segment lost 4 bases and the J segment 10 bases; nucleotides outside the gene matches: 11. The CDR3 sequence: CASSSGQGGAQEQFF. In nucleotides, the CDR3 is TGTGCCAGCAGCTCGGGACAGGGAGGGGCACAGGAGCAGTTCTTC.

The V and J genes are TRBV30 and TRBJ2-1, with TRBD2 matching over 7 bases. V lost 0 bases and J lost 9; bases outside the gene matches: 5. The CDR3 sequence is 13 residues long. Germline assignment: CDR1 GTSNPN and CDR2 SVGIG (reference sequence). The CDR3 reads CAWSVAGDGEQFF. The CDR3 DNA follows: TGTGCCTGGAGTGTGGCGGGAGATGGTGAGCAGTTCTTC.

The chain carries TRBV5-5 and TRBJ1-2; D possibly corresponds to TRBD1 (5 bases). V was clipped by 2 bases and J by 8 bases, with 19 bases between them. Germline assignment: CDR1 SGHKS and CDR2 YYEKEE (reference sequence). The CDR3 runs 15 residues. CDR3 nucleotides: TGTGCCAGCAGCTTCGGGCAGGGAAAAACGGAAGGCTACACCTTC. It codes for CASSFGQGKTEGYTF.

This clone appeared a few times. The chain links TRBV14 to TRBJ1-1; TRBD1 aligns across 7 bases. V shed 4 bases and J 3 bases; nucleotides not matched to a gene: 5. The CDR3 consists of 14 residues. Germline V gene lookup returns CDR1 SGHDN and CDR2 FVKESK. CDR3 in amino acids: CASSRRQGYTEAFF. DNA for the CDR3: TGTGCCAGCAGCCGAAGACAGGGATACACTGAAGCTTTCTTT.

This clone showed up just once. The V call is TRBV2, the J call TRBJ2-2, with D perhaps matching TRBD2 (6 bases). The CDR3 has 17 residues. V lost 5 bases to trimming and J lost 0 bases, with 16 bases between them. Germline loops: CDR1 SNHLY, CDR2 FYNNEI. The CDR3 nucleotides are TGTGCCAGCAGTCAACTACCTAGCGCTACGAACACCGGGGAGCTGTTTTTT. Encoded protein: CASSQLPSATNTGELFF.

The chain links TRBV18 to TRBJ2-1; 12 bases map to TRBD1. Trimming took 1 base from V and 7 from J; bases not matched to a gene: 5. The CDR3 extends over 16 amino acids. Germline CDR1 and CDR2: KGHSH and LQKENI. CDR3 sequence (DNA): TGTGCCAGCTCACCACAGGGACAGGGGGCCTCTAATGAGCAGTTCTTC. Protein sequence: CASSPQGQGASNEQFF.

The J gene is TRBJ1-1, the V gene TRBV4-3; the D gene is possibly TRBD1 (5 bases). V lost 11 bases to trimming and J lost 1 base, with 8 bases between them. Germline V gene lookup returns CDR1 LGHNA and CDR2 YSLEER. CDR3 length: 11 residues. The CDR3 region is CASQENTEAFF. CDR3 DNA sequence: TGCGCCTCACAGGAGAACACTGAAGCTTTCTTT.

This clone was detected once. The chain carries TRBV28 and TRBJ1-2; no reliable D call. V lost 2 bases, J lost 5 bases, and 15 bases lay in between. The CDR3 length is 15 residues. Germline CDR1 reads MDHEN; CDR2 reads SYDVKM. CDR3 nucleotides: TGTGCCAGCAGTTTACCCCAAGTTACTATGTATGGCTACACCTTC. Translated: CASSLPQVTMYGYTF.

This clone was observed once. The V and J genes are TRBV7-3 and TRBJ2-2; 16 bases line up with TRBD2. This CDR3 has 19 amino acids. Germline trimming cut 5 bases from V and 2 bases from J; bases unmatched to any gene: 8. In germline, CDR1 is SGHTA, CDR2 FQGTGA. The CDR3 DNA follows: TGTGCCAGCAGCCCGACGGGACTAGCGGGAGGGCCTAACACCGGGGAGCTGTTTTTT. Translation: CASSPTGLAGGPNTGELFF.

The V call is TRBV7-3, the J call TRBJ2-3; TRBD2 agrees at 8 bases. V lost 2 bases and J lost 6; bases outside the gene matches: 7. CDR1 is SGHTA and CDR2 is FQGTGA in the germline V gene. This CDR3 contains 15 residues. The CDR3, as DNA: TGTGCCAGCAGCTTAGACAGCGGGGGACGGGATACGCAGTATTTT. Its protein is CASSLDSGGRDTQYF.

The chain carries TRBV12-3 or TRBV12-4 and TRBJ2-7; D might be TRBD1 (6 bases). This CDR3 spans 13 amino acids. Trimming left V 2 bases short and J 5 bases short, with 10 bases between. CDR3 sequence reads: CASSLTGSDEQYF. The CDR3 bases are TGTGCCAGCAGTTTAACAGGGAGTGACGAGCAGTACTTC.

V is TRBV11-1 and J is TRBJ1-1, with D possibly matching TRBD1 (5 bases). Trimming took 5 bases from V and 8 from J, leaving 21 bases between them. Per germline, CDR1 SGHAT and CDR2 FQDESV (reference sequence). The CDR3 runs to 15 residues. In nucleotides, the CDR3 is TGTGCCAGCAGCCCCCGAAGAGCGGGGGTGGGGGAAGCTTTCTTT. It yields the protein CASSPRRAGVGEAFF.

In its sample, this clone was seen a few times. This chain uses TRBV5-1 with TRBJ1-5; D is perhaps TRBD1 (6 bases). Per the germline V gene, CDR1 is SGHRS and CDR2 is YFSETQ. CDR3 size: 14 residues. V was pared by 4 bases and J by 3 bases, with 11 bases between. The CDR3 DNA reads TGCGCCAGCAGCACCGGACAGTCCAATCAGCCCCAGCATTTT. Translated: CASSTGQSNQPQHF.

V gene TRBV20-1 combines with J gene TRBJ1-1; 10 positions agree with TRBD1. The CDR3 sequence is 14 residues long. V lost 3 bases and J lost 5; bases outside the gene matches: 6. CDR1 is DFQATT, CDR2 SNEGSKA, per germline (reference sequence). The CDR3 DNA reads as TGCAGTGCTAGTCGGGGGACAGGGGAAACTGAAGCTTTCTTT. Translated: CSASRGTGETEAFF.

The J gene is TRBJ1-1, the V gene TRBV11-3, with 9 bases lining up with TRBD1. V was pared by 5 bases and J by 4 bases, with 5 bases of the junction left unmatched. Germline lookup yields CDR1 SGHNT and CDR2 YENEEA. This CDR3 has 14 residues. In DNA, the CDR3 is TGTGCCAGCAGCCCAGGGACAGGGAGCACTGAAGCTTTCTTT. It specifies CASSPGTGSTEAFF.

This rearrangement joins TRBV13 to TRBJ2-7, with 10 bases lining up with TRBD1. The CDR3 is made up of 14 amino acids. The germline V gene has CDR1 PRHDT and CDR2 FYEKMQ (reference sequence). V shed 3 bases and J 4 bases; nucleotides not matched to a gene: 3. The CDR3 coding sequence is TGTGCCAGCAGCTTGGGACAGGGGATGTACGAGCAGTACTTC. Translation: CASSLGQGMYEQYF.

V is TRBV7-8 and J is TRBJ2-2; weak D call: TRBD2 (6 bases). The CDR3 is 15 residues long. Germline V CDR1 and CDR2: SGHVS, FQNEAQ. With 1 base removed from V and 5 bases from J, the gap between germline ends came to 11 bases. The CDR3 nucleotides read TGTGCCAGCAGCTTAGAGACTAGTTGGACCGGGGAGCTGTTTTTT. This sequence encodes CASSLETSWTGELFF.

The chain joins TRBV15 to TRBJ1-5; 7 bases are shared with TRBD1. The germline V gene has CDR1 LNHNV and CDR2 YYDKDF (reference sequence). This CDR3 comprises 15 residues. Trimming removed 2 bases from V and 6 bases from J; junction bases left unmatched: 7. CDR3: CATSRSGTVSQPQHF. The CDR3, as DNA: TGTGCCACCAGCAGATCCGGGACAGTGAGTCAGCCCCAGCATTTT.

V gene TRBV9 combines with J gene TRBJ2-7, with a possible D match to TRBD1 (6 bases). Trimming took 3 bases from V and 1 from J, leaving 8 bases between them. CDR1 and CDR2 (germline): SGDLS, YYNGEE. There are 13 residues in the CDR3. CDR3 loop: CASSGQESYEQYF. The CDR3 nucleotides read TGTGCCAGCAGCGGACAGGAATCCTACGAGCAGTACTTC.

This chain joins TRBV18 and TRBJ2-1; 8 bases fit TRBD1. The germline V gene has CDR1 KGHSH and CDR2 LQKENI. The CDR3 is 14 residues long. Trimming at V came to 6 bases and at J to 6 bases, leaving 7 bases not matched to a gene. CDR3 region: CASSGTGRGNEQFF. As DNA, the CDR3 is TGTGCCAGCTCTGGGACAGGCCGAGGCAATGAGCAGTTCTTC.

This clone was seen just once. J is TRBJ2-5 and V is TRBV4-1; D is uncertain. Germline values: CDR1 MGHRA, CDR2 YSYEKL. The CDR3 is 15 residues long. The ends were cut back, 0 bases at V and 7 bases at J, with 15 bases in the middle. CDR3 sequence reads: CASSQEKDLRGTQYF. The CDR3 bases are TGCGCCAGCAGCCAAGAAAAGGATCTTCGAGGGACCCAGTACTTC.

The chain carries TRBV7-2 and TRBJ1-2; the match to TRBD1 covers 7 bases. The CDR3 spans 17 residues. Trimming cost V 5 bases and J 3 bases; bases outside gene matches: 15. CDR1 and CDR2 from the germline V gene are SGHTA and FQGNSA. This chain's CDR3 is CASSRPRQGPHYYGYTF. The CDR3 DNA is TGTGCCAGCAGCCGCCCGAGACAGGGCCCGCATTACTATGGCTACACCTTC.

The chain carries TRBV28 and TRBJ2-1, with 9 bases lining up with TRBD2. The germline V gene has CDR1 MDHEN and CDR2 SYDVKM. This CDR3 is 15 amino acids long. Losses at the gene ends were 7 bases for V and 2 bases for J; bases not matched to a gene: 6. The CDR3 nucleotides are TGTGCCAGCATCCCGAGCGGGAGGACCTACAATGAGCAGTTCTTC. Encoded protein: CASIPSGRTYNEQFF.

The rearrangement joins TRBV5-6 to TRBJ1-2; 7 nucleotides match TRBD1. The CDR3 consists of 15 residues. V shed 4 bases, J shed 4 bases, and the junction held 10 bases outside the gene matches. From germline, CDR1 is SGHDT and CDR2 YYEEEE. The CDR3 sequence is CASSPTDRVPYGYTF. For the CDR3, the DNA is TGTGCCAGCAGCCCCACCGACAGGGTTCCCTATGGCTACACCTTC.

This clone was detected a few times. CDR3 nucleotide sequence: TGTGCCTGGAGTGTAACAGGCCCCGGGCAGCCCCAGCATTTT. Translating gives CAWSVTGPGQPQHF. This chain connects TRBV30 to TRBJ1-5; tentative D call: TRBD1 (5 bases). The V end was cut by 0 bases, the J end by 7 bases, with 13 bases between. The CDR3 sequence is 14 residues long. Germline CDR1 reads GTSNPN; CDR2 reads SVGIG (reference sequence).

This chain connects TRBV28 to TRBJ2-7, with TRBD1 as a possible D gene (6 bases). Trimming removed 8 bases at V and 3 bases at J, with 17 bases between. From germline, CDR1 is MDHEN and CDR2 SYDVKM. The CDR3 has 14 amino acids. The CDR3: CASGPRGTLYEQYF. The CDR3, as DNA: TGTGCCAGCGGACCCAGGGGAACCCTCTACGAGCAGTACTTC.

V usage is TRBV4-2 and J usage is TRBJ2-2; perhaps TRBD2 as D (6 bases). The V gene's germline CDR1 is LGHNA and CDR2 YNFKEQ. The V and J ends lost 3 bases and 7 bases respectively, with 18 bases between them. The CDR3 spans 16 residues. Here the CDR3 DNA reads TGTGCCAGCAGCCATAAGGAGGGCCGAACGGGCGGGGAGCTGTTTTTT. As protein: CASSHKEGRTGGELFF.

The chain recombines TRBV7-2 with TRBJ2-7, with TRBD1 matching 9 bases. J lost 3 bases, V lost 3 bases, and 3 bases had no gene match. Germline-derived CDR1 and CDR2 are SGHTA and FQGNSA. The CDR3 contains 14 residues. CDR3 DNA sequence: TGTGCCAGCAGCTTCGGGACAGGGCTCTACGAGCAGTACTTC. Its protein is CASSFGTGLYEQYF.

The rearrangement joins TRBV4-1 to TRBJ2-7; D uncertain. V was cut by 1 base and J by 0 bases, with 10 bases left in between. CDR1 is MGHRA, CDR2 YSYEKL, per germline. This CDR3 is built from 15 residues. This chain's CDR3 is CASSQVDRGSYEQYF. The CDR3 DNA reads TGCGCCAGCAGCCAAGTAGACCGCGGCTCCTACGAGCAGTACTTC.

Regarding this clone: A much larger clone sits a single nucleotide away, making a read error possible. The chain employs TRBV6-4 and TRBJ2-3; 10 bases match TRBD2. Losses at the gene ends were 4 bases for V and 1 base for J; bases not matched to a gene: 2. Germline assignment: CDR1 MRHNA and CDR2 SNTAGT. The CDR3 covers 15 residues. CDR3: CASSAGTSGTDTQYF. CDR3 nucleotides: TGTGCCAGCAGTGCCGGGACTAGCGGCACAGATACGCAGTATTTT.